This T cell receptor beta chain was obtained from a study of shared clonotypes between healthy human individuals. Study-level background: Per donor, CD8 memory used one plate, CD8 naive used two, CD4 memory used three and CD4 naive used three.

Germline V CDR1 and CDR2: MRHNA, SNTAGT. Losses at the gene ends were 5 bases for V and 8 bases for J; bases not matched to a gene: 7. CDR3 length equals 13 residues. For this clone: What it recognizes is unknown.

Points from the study as a whole: Of the naive CD4 clonotypes, around 4.8% were shared across several donors. Among donors, clonotype sharing was expected to be affected by sequencing depth.

Deep-level assay runs were performed. Assay used: immunoSEQ multiplex PCR; TCRdb lists only in-frame clones, some missing. Of some 200,000 clones detected, 90% to 95% appear once; the ten largest clones hold about 0.07%. The specimen sequenced was naive CD4+ T cells sorted from blood. Subset denoted: CD45RA+ positively selected. This receptor was obtained from a woman in her 30s in good health. The chain has TRBV6-4 and TRBJ1-2, with 8 bases aligning to TRBD1. The CDR3 sequence is CASSPRGRRGYTF. The CDR3 nucleotides are TGTGCCAGCAGTCCCAGGGGGCGCCGAGGCTACACCTTC.